These 8 T cell receptor beta chains were sequenced from one sample in a study of blood T cell repertoires in COVID-19. Using immunoSEQ multiplex PCR, the repertoire was profiled, and TCRdb retains in-frame clones only, with some absent. The sample includes about 150,000 clones, around 83% seen only once; the top ten take 7.2%. Sequencing used peripheral blood. Every receptor here comes from a woman aged 45-65 years in a cohort sampled during active or convalescent COVID-19.

The chain links TRBV20-1 to TRBJ1-2; D is undetermined. Between the trimmed V and J ends, which lost 6 bases and 3 bases, there was a span of 8 bases. The length of the CDR3 is 11 residues. CDR1 and CDR2 (germline): DFQATT, SNEGSKA (reference sequence). The CDR3 region has the DNA TGCAGTGCAACCGCGTACTATGGCTACACCTTC. This sequence encodes CSATAYYGYTF.

The CDR3 protein is CASSFPRDREIAKNIQYF. The CDR3 DNA follows: TGTGCCAGCAGCTTCCCTCGAGACAGGGAGATAGCCAAAAACATTCAGTACTTC. The chain recombines TRBV7-8 with TRBJ2-4, with 7 bases fitting TRBD1. Germline V CDR1 and CDR2: SGHVS, FQNEAQ. The CDR3 runs to 18 residues. V shed 3 bases, J shed 0 bases, and the junction held 11 bases outside the gene matches.

The chain links TRBV6-2 or TRBV6-3 to TRBJ2-2, with D perhaps matching TRBD1 (6 bases). V was trimmed by 6 bases and J by 3 bases, leaving 8 bases between them. CDR1 is MNHEY and CDR2 is SVGEGT in the germline V gene. The CDR3 totals 13 residues. The CDR3 bases are TGTGCCAGCAGCACAGGGTACACCGGGGAGCTGTTTTTT. Amino acid sequence: CASSTGYTGELFF.

The chain uses TRBV5-8 and TRBJ2-3; TRBD2 is a possible D gene (6 bases). The CDR3 length is 15 residues. CDR1 is SGHTS and CDR2 is YDEGEE in the germline V gene. V lost 8 bases and J lost 4, with 20 bases in between. The CDR3 is CARRYGSNGADTQYF. The CDR3 nucleotides read TGTGCCAGACGATACGGGAGCAACGGCGCAGATACGCAGTATTTT.

This clone was seen more than once but under ten times. The chain joins TRBV10-3 to TRBJ1-5, with TRBD1 identical over 10 bases. Germline V gene sequence: CDR1 ENHRY, CDR2 SYGVKD. Germline trimming cut 5 bases from V and 4 bases from J; bases unmatched to any gene: 2. The CDR3 spans 14 residues. CDR3 sequence: CAISKDRGNQPQHF. The CDR3 DNA sequence: TGTGCCATCAGTAAGGACAGGGGGAATCAGCCCCAGCATTTT.

The genes are TRBV4-3 and TRBJ2-2, with TRBD1 matching over 7 bases. The germline V gene has CDR1 LGHNA and CDR2 YSLEER. The CDR3 runs to 18 residues. The J segment lost 0 bases and the V segment lost 4 bases, leaving 11 bases of the junction unmatched. The CDR3 protein is CASSRYETGAANTGELFF. The CDR3 DNA sequence: TGCGCCAGCAGCCGGTACGAAACAGGGGCCGCGAACACCGGGGAGCTGTTTTTT.

This clone was counted once. The rearrangement joins TRBV3-1 (or the pseudogene TRBV3-2) to TRBJ1-5; D uncertain. Germline assignment: CDR1 LGHDT and CDR2 YNNKEL (reference sequence). The CDR3 contains 13 residues. V was clipped by 0 bases and J by 6 bases, with 6 bases between them. The CDR3 loop is CASSQDRAQPQHF. The CDR3 DNA sequence: TGTGCCAGCAGCCAAGATCGCGCTCAGCCCCAGCATTTT.

This clone was seen more than once but under ten times. This CDR3 reads CASSHKTGSSNSPLHF. CDR3 bases: TGTGCCAGTAGCCATAAGACAGGGTCTTCGAATTCACCCCTCCACTTT. The rearrangement uses TRBV19 and TRBJ1-6; TRBD1 matches at 7 bases. The CDR3 covers 16 residues. Looked up from germline, CDR1 is LNHDA and CDR2 is SQIVND (reference sequence). V dropped 6 bases and J dropped 7; count of bases not matched to a gene: 12. Supplemented by reference TRBV19 and TRBJ1-6, the full variable domain reads DGGITQSPKYLFRKEGQNVTLSCEQNLNHDAMYWYRQDPGQGLRLIYYSQIVNDFQKGDIAEGYSVSREKKESFPLTVTSAQKNPTAFYLCASSHKTGSSNSPLHFGNGTRLTVT.